One T cell receptor (beta chain) is described in this entry. The data were obtained in a study of T cell changes during pregnancy in multiple sclerosis. Germline lookup yields CDR1 LGHNA and CDR2 YNFKEQ. V lost 1 base to trimming and J lost 5 bases; unmatched junction nucleotides: 9. The CDR3 runs 17 residues. Clones were sequenced by immunoSEQ multiplex PCR, and TCRdb holds only the in-frame ones, with some missing. Of tens of thousands of clones in the sample, 80% to 90% were seen once. This specimen consisted of peripheral blood, obtained in the first trimester of pregnancy. This clonotype was obtained from a female donor in good health, enrolled as a control in a pregnancy study. The genes are TRBV4-2 and TRBJ2-5, with 11 nucleotides matching TRBD2. This chain's CDR3 is CASSQAPGTSGWETQYF. CDR3 coding DNA: TGTGCCAGCAGCCAAGCCCCCGGGACTAGCGGATGGGAGACCCAGTACTTC.